One and the same sample provided the 17 T cell receptor beta chains below, sequenced in a study of CD8+ T cells in alopecia areata. Extracted from the samples, RNA was reverse transcribed into cDNA to serve as the sequencing template. Profiling relied on immunoSEQ multiplex PCR, and the TCRdb table lists in-frame clones only, not all of them. The table has about 190,000 clones, roughly three fifths seen once; the top ten hold roughly 1.3%. Treatment defined: oral pan-JAK inhibitor, 5-10 mg twice daily. The sequencing used CD4+ T cells sorted from blood, collected at week 49, from a patient treated with tofacitinib. The receptors were sampled from a human donor with alopecia areata.

This clone was seen a few times. The rearrangement links TRBV7-9 to TRBJ2-1, with D possibly called TRBD1 or TRBD2 (6 bases each). Germline CDR1 and CDR2: SEHNR and FQNEAQ (reference sequence). CDR3 length: 12 amino acids. The V end was cut by 5 bases, the J end by 16 bases, with 18 bases between. The CDR3 DNA sequence: TGTGCCAGCAGCCGACCTGACGGGGGCTTATTCTTC. Protein product: CASSRPDGGLFF.

There are a few counts of this clone. The chain links TRBV29-1 to TRBJ1-1; D uncertain. The CDR3 is 14 residues long. Germline V CDR1 and CDR2: SQVTM, ANQGSEA. Trimming took 4 bases from V and 4 from J, leaving 16 bases between them. CDR3 sequence: CSVVRGVGGTEAFF. The CDR3 coding sequence is TGCAGCGTTGTGCGAGGAGTGGGAGGCACTGAAGCTTTCTTT. The complete variable domain, with remaining parts taken from reference TRBV29-1 and TRBJ1-1, reads SAVISQKPSRDICQRGTSLTIQCQVDSQVTMMFWYRQQPGQSLTLIATANQGSEATYESGFVIDKFPISRPNLTFSTLTVSNMSPEDSSIYLCSVVRGVGGTEAFFGQGTRLTVV.

The chain uses TRBV7-2 and TRBJ2-6; no firm D call. This CDR3 comprises 14 residues. The V end was cut by 2 bases, the J end by 0 bases, with 2 bases between. The germline CDR1 and CDR2 sequences are SGHTA and FQGNSA. The CDR3 region is CASSLYSGANVLTF. The CDR3 nucleotides are TGTGCCAGCAGCTTATACTCTGGGGCCAACGTCCTGACTTTC.

The J gene is TRBJ2-5, the V gene TRBV2; tentatively, D is TRBD2 (6 bases). V lost 5 bases, J lost 3 bases, and 7 bases lay in between. Germline CDR1 SNHLY, CDR2 FYNNEI. This CDR3 is built from 12 residues. CDR3 region: CASSIAEETQYF. The CDR3 coding sequence is TGTGCCAGCAGTATAGCGGAAGAGACCCAGTACTTC.

In this sample, this clone turned up a few times. This chain uses TRBV30 with TRBJ1-1; D is possibly TRBD1 (5 bases). CDR1 is GTSNPN, CDR2 SVGIG, per germline (reference sequence). The V end lost 2 bases, the J end lost 4 bases, and 11 bases lay between the germline ends. The CDR3 totals 13 residues. This chain's CDR3 is CAWSSMQGTEAFF. Written as DNA, the CDR3 is TGTGCCTGGAGTTCCATGCAGGGCACTGAAGCTTTCTTT.

The rearrangement links TRBV6-6 to TRBJ1-2; perhaps TRBD1 as D (5 bases). The V end was cut by 0 bases, the J end by 9 bases, with 14 bases between. This CDR3 is built from 14 residues. Germline V gives CDR1 MNHNY, CDR2 SVGAGI (reference sequence). CDR3 bases: TGTGCCAGCAGTTACTCATCAGGGAGTGAGAGCTACACCTTC. Translating it yields CASSYSSGSESYTF.

The chain employs TRBV5-4 and TRBJ2-3, with 10 bases lining up with TRBD1. The CDR3 totals 15 residues. The germline V gene encodes CDR1 SGHNT and CDR2 YYREEE (reference sequence). V trimming: 6 bases; J trimming: 3 bases; junction bases outside the gene matches: 7. This CDR3 is CASTIPGQGTDTQYF. The CDR3 DNA follows: TGTGCCAGCACCATACCGGGACAGGGGACAGATACGCAGTATTTT.

The V call is TRBV2, the J call TRBJ1-2; maybe TRBD1 (6 bases). V lost 6 bases and J 2 bases, leaving 13 bases between the germline ends. Germline V lookup: CDR1 SNHLY, CDR2 FYNNEI. The CDR3 has 14 residues. CDR3 in amino acids: CASSSTGPNYGYTF. CDR3 sequence (DNA): TGTGCCAGCAGCTCGACAGGCCCAAACTATGGCTACACCTTC.

This chain joins TRBV20-1 and TRBJ2-3; possibly TRBD1 for D (5 bases). This CDR3 comprises 11 residues. V dropped 6 bases and J dropped 6 bases, with 10 bases sitting between them. Germline values: CDR1 DFQATT, CDR2 SNEGSKA (reference sequence). The CDR3: CSAYAGDTQYF. For the CDR3, the DNA is TGCAGTGCCTACGCAGGGGATACGCAGTATTTT.

The rearrangement joins TRBV2 to TRBJ2-7, with unresolved D. Germline values: CDR1 SNHLY, CDR2 FYNNEI. Trimming shortened V by 6 bases and J by 3 bases, and 12 bases separated the two germline ends. The CDR3 runs 13 residues. The CDR3 region has the DNA TGTGCCAGCAGGGATAACCTGGGCTACGAGCAGTACTTC. As protein: CASRDNLGYEQYF. Using reference TRBV2 and TRBJ2-7 for the parts outside the CDR3, the full variable domain is EPEVTQTPSHQVTQMGQEVILRCVPISNHLYFYWYRQILGQKVEFLVSFYNNEISEKSEIFDDQFSVERPDGSNFTLKIRSTKLEDSAMYFCASRDNLGYEQYFGPGTRLTVT.

CDR3 amino acids: CSAWKGDTGELFF. The CDR3 nucleotides are TGCAGCGCATGGAAAGGGGACACCGGGGAGCTGTTTTTT. The V and J genes are TRBV29-1 and TRBJ2-2, with D tentatively TRBD1 (5 bases). The CDR3 runs 13 residues. V was clipped by 7 bases and J by 3 bases, with 12 bases between them. Germline lookup yields CDR1 SQVTM and CDR2 ANQGSEA.

This chain links TRBV29-1 with TRBJ2-7, with D tentatively TRBD1 (6 bases). The germline V and J ends were trimmed by 5 bases and 5 bases, with 19 bases remaining between them. Germline CDR1 reads SQVTM; CDR2 reads ANQGSEA. The CDR3 contains 14 residues. CDR3 sequence: CSVSNRVPPHEQYF. The CDR3 DNA reads TGCAGCGTTTCAAACAGGGTTCCCCCCCACGAGCAGTACTTC.

CDR3 DNA: TGTGCCAGCAGCTTGACCATGAACACTGAAGCTTTCTTT. It specifies CASSLTMNTEAFF. This rearrangement joins TRBV5-6 to TRBJ1-1, with D uncertain. This CDR3 is built from 13 residues. Trimming cost V 1 base and J 0 bases, with 4 bases left between them. Per the germline V gene, CDR1 is SGHDT and CDR2 is YYEEEE.

This clone has more than one count but fewer than ten. The chain couples TRBV7-3 to TRBJ2-3; D is uncertain. Trimming stripped 1 base from V and 5 bases from J, with 7 bases between. The CDR3 spans 13 residues. Germline CDR1 SGHTA, CDR2 FQGTGA. The CDR3 spells CASSLKGRDTQYF. In DNA, the CDR3 is TGTGCCAGCAGCTTAAAAGGTCGAGATACGCAGTATTTT.

J is TRBJ2-3 and V is TRBV7-2; D is perhaps TRBD1 (5 bases). This CDR3 is built from 15 residues. Trimming took off 1 base at V and 3 bases at J, with 11 bases between the two ends. From germline, CDR1 is SGHTA and CDR2 FQGNSA. Here the CDR3 DNA reads TGTGCCAGCAGCTTAGGGCCAGGGTCGACAGATACGCAGTATTTT. As protein: CASSLGPGSTDTQYF.

The chain uses TRBV19 and TRBJ1-2; 10 bases agree with TRBD1. The CDR3 runs to 16 residues. Trimming at V came to 6 bases and at J to 0 bases, leaving 7 bases not matched to a gene. Germline V lookup: CDR1 LNHDA, CDR2 SQIVND (reference sequence). The CDR3 DNA is TGTGCCAGTAGAACCGGGACAGGGGCGGCTAACTATGGCTACACCTTC. Amino acid sequence: CASRTGTGAANYGYTF.

This rearrangement joins TRBV5-7 to TRBJ1-5; D is unresolved. TRBV5-7 is known as an ORF, though its function is uncertain. The CDR3 totals 13 residues. V shed 3 bases and J shed 3 bases, with 7 bases lying between them. The chain's CDR3 is CASSWWSNQPQHF. In nucleotides, the CDR3 is TGTGCCAGCAGCTGGTGGTCCAATCAGCCCCAGCATTTT.